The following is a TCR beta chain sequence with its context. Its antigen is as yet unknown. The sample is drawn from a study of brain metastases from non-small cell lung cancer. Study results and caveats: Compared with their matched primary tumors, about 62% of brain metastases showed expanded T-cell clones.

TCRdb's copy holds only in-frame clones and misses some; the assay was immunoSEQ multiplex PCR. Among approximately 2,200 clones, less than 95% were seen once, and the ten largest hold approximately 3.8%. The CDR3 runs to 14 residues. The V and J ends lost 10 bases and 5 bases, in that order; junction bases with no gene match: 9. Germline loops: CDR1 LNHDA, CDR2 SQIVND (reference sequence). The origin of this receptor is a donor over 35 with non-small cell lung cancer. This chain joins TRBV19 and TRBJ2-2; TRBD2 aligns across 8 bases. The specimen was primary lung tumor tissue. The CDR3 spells CATYSGGGTGELFF. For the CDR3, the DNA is TGTGCCACTTACTCGGGAGGGGGTACCGGGGAGCTGTTTTTT. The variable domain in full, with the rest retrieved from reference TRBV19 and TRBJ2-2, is DGGITQSPKYLFRKEGQNVTLSCEQNLNHDAMYWYRQDPGQGLRLIYYSQIVNDFQKGDIAEGYSVSREKKESFPLTVTSAQKNPTAFYLCATYSGGGTGELFFGEGSRLTVL.